These 16 T cell receptor beta chains came from one sample sequenced in a study of T cell responses to AZD1222 COVID-19 vaccine. Clones were read by immunoSEQ multiplex PCR, and TCRdb kept only the in-frame ones, dropping some. The sample consists of some 87,000 clones, approximately 92% of them appearing once. Sequences were derived from peripheral blood, sampled on day 0 of AZD1222 vaccination. The receptor set was obtained from an adult in good health.

V is TRBV19 and J is TRBJ2-7, with 7 nucleotides matching TRBD1. This CDR3 contains 14 residues. Germline CDR1 LNHDA, CDR2 SQIVND (reference sequence). Trimming at V came to 5 bases and at J to 3 bases, leaving 7 bases not matched to a gene. The CDR3 nucleotides are TGTGCCAGTAGTGCCACGACAGGGTTCTACGAGCAGTACTTC. Translated: CASSATTGFYEQYF. The full variable domain, completed using reference TRBV19 and TRBJ2-7, is DGGITQSPKYLFRKEGQNVTLSCEQNLNHDAMYWYRQDPGQGLRLIYYSQIVNDFQKGDIAEGYSVSREKKESFPLTVTSAQKNPTAFYLCASSATTGFYEQYFGPGTRLTVT.

The V and J genes are TRBV20-1 and TRBJ1-4, with D possibly TRBD1 on 6 matching bases. With 3 bases removed from V and 8 bases from J, the gap between germline ends came to 13 bases. The CDR3 is made up of 13 amino acids. In germline, CDR1 is DFQATT, CDR2 SNEGSKA (reference sequence). The CDR3 coding sequence is TGCAGTGCTAGTACGTCAGGGGAAGAAAAACTGTTTTTT. It yields the protein CSASTSGEEKLFF.

The rearrangement uses TRBV6-2 or TRBV6-3 and TRBJ2-3, with 7 bases fitting TRBD2. Germline-derived CDR1 and CDR2 are MNHEY and SVGEGT. The CDR3 extends over 15 amino acids. Trimming took 5 bases from V and 1 from J; bases not matched to a gene: 6. The chain's CDR3 is CASSHGLAGTDTQYF. DNA of the CDR3: TGTGCCAGCAGTCACGGGCTAGCGGGCACAGATACGCAGTATTTT.

The chain uses TRBV9 and TRBJ2-7; a possible D gene is TRBD2 (7 bases). The CDR3 is made up of 16 amino acids. Germline values: CDR1 SGDLS, CDR2 YYNGEE. V shed 3 bases and J shed 3 bases, with 19 bases lying between them. The CDR3 nucleotides read TGTGCCAGCAGCGCAACATTAAGCGGGACACACTACGAGCAGTACTTC. It specifies CASSATLSGTHYEQYF.

V and J are TRBV3-1 (or the pseudogene TRBV3-2) and TRBJ1-4, with 8 nucleotides matching TRBD1. Germline-derived CDR1 and CDR2 are LGHDT and YNNKEL (reference sequence). J was trimmed by 8 bases and V by 3 bases; bases with no gene match: 8. There are 15 residues in the CDR3. The CDR3 nucleotides read TGTGCCAGCAGCCACGCGGACAGGGCCGGGGAAAAACTGTTTTTT. Protein product: CASSHADRAGEKLFF.

The chain recombines TRBV18 with TRBJ2-5; no firm D call. The V and J ends lost 9 bases and 5 bases respectively, with 19 bases between them. Per germline, CDR1 KGHSH and CDR2 LQKENI. The length of the CDR3 is 14 residues. The CDR3 loop is CARADGPPGETQYF. CDR3 DNA: TGTGCCAGGGCCGACGGGCCCCCCGGGGAGACCCAGTACTTC. Supplemented by reference TRBV18 and TRBJ2-5, the full variable domain reads NAGVMQNPRHLVRRRGQEARLRCSPMKGHSHVYWYRQLPEEGLKFMVYLQKENIIDESGMPKERFSAEFPKEGPSILRIQQVVRGDSAAYFCARADGPPGETQYFGPGTRLLVL.

The chain couples TRBV28 to TRBJ1-2; D ambiguous. This CDR3 has 13 amino acids. The germline V and J ends were trimmed by 3 bases and 1 base, with 6 bases remaining between them. Germline V gives CDR1 MDHEN, CDR2 SYDVKM. The CDR3 bases are TGTGCCAGCAGTTTCGTTGATAACTATGGCTACACCTTC. It is translated as CASSFVDNYGYTF.

This chain joins TRBV4-3 and TRBJ2-2; the D gene is possibly TRBD1 (7 bases). Trimming cost V 3 bases and J 6 bases, with 17 bases left between them. The V gene's germline CDR1 is LGHNA and CDR2 YSLEER. This CDR3 is built from 16 residues. The CDR3 DNA follows: TGCGCCAGCAGCCAGGGCTTCGACAGGGAGGCCGGGGAGCTGTTTTTT. Translated, it gives CASSQGFDREAGELFF.

This chain joins TRBV28 and TRBJ2-3; the D call may be TRBD1 or TRBD2 (6 bases each). The V gene lost 1 base and the J gene lost 3 bases, with 11 bases spanning the gap. Germline assignment: CDR1 MDHEN and CDR2 SYDVKM. CDR3 size: 15 residues. The CDR3 reads CASSLFGGLTDTQYF. The CDR3 region has the DNA TGTGCCAGCAGTTTATTTGGGGGGCTGACAGATACGCAGTATTTT.

V usage is TRBV30 and J usage is TRBJ1-6; possible D gene TRBD1, 5 bases. This CDR3 has 13 residues. V gave up 1 base and J gave up 6 bases, with 7 bases separating them. From germline, CDR1 is GTSNPN and CDR2 SVGIG (reference sequence). CDR3 DNA sequence: TGTGCCTGGAGTGGACAGAGTAATTCACCCCTCCACTTT. Protein sequence: CAWSGQSNSPLHF.

The chain uses TRBV7-2 and TRBJ2-5, with D unresolved. V was clipped by 1 base and J by 2 bases, with 8 bases between them. Per the germline V gene, CDR1 is SGHTA and CDR2 is FQGNSA. The CDR3 runs 14 residues. The CDR3: CASSLGQGQETQYF. CDR3 nucleotide sequence: TGTGCCAGCAGCTTAGGACAAGGACAAGAGACCCAGTACTTC. Supplemented by reference TRBV7-2 and TRBJ2-5, the full variable domain reads GAGVSQSPSNKVTEKGKDVELRCDPISGHTALYWYRQSLGQGLEFLIYFQGNSAPDKSGLPSDRFSAERTGGSVSTLTIQRTQQEDSAVYLCASSLGQGQETQYFGPGTRLLVL.

A few counts support this clone. The rearrangement joins TRBV7-2 to TRBJ1-1, with 7 bases lining up with TRBD1. CDR1 is SGHTA and CDR2 is FQGNSA in the germline V gene. The J segment lost 1 base and the V segment lost 2 bases, leaving 4 bases of the junction unmatched. The CDR3 loop spans 15 amino acids. The CDR3 bases are TGTGCCAGCAGCTTACGACAGGGCGGGAACACTGAAGCTTTCTTT. Residues: CASSLRQGGNTEAFF.

V usage is TRBV10-1 and J usage is TRBJ1-2, with 7 bases matching TRBD1. CDR1 and CDR2 (germline): WNHNN, SYGVQD (reference sequence). The length of the CDR3 is 13 residues. The V segment lost 4 bases and the J segment 4 bases; nucleotides outside the gene matches: 3. CDR3 residues: CASSASGGYGYTF. CDR3 nucleotides: TGCGCCAGCAGTGCATCAGGGGGCTATGGCTACACCTTC.

The V call is TRBV7-6, the J call TRBJ2-7, with TRBD2 matching 7 bases. This CDR3 contains 14 residues. Germline V gene sequence: CDR1 SGHVS, CDR2 FNYEAQ. Losses at the gene ends were 0 bases for V and 7 bases for J; bases not matched to a gene: 6. The CDR3 loop is CASSLAGGSREQYF. The CDR3 coding sequence is TGTGCCAGCAGCTTAGCGGGAGGGTCTAGGGAGCAGTACTTC.

The chain couples TRBV19 to TRBJ1-1, with TRBD1 identical over 8 bases. Per the germline V gene, CDR1 is LNHDA and CDR2 is SQIVND (reference sequence). V was pared by 5 bases and J by 0 bases, with 8 bases of the junction left unmatched. The CDR3 has 16 residues. In nucleotides, the CDR3 is TGTGCCAGTAGTCTCGCTGGACAGGGCTTGAACACTGAAGCTTTCTTT. Translating it yields CASSLAGQGLNTEAFF. Looking up the rest from reference TRBV19 and TRBJ1-1 gives the full variable domain: DGGITQSPKYLFRKEGQNVTLSCEQNLNHDAMYWYRQDPGQGLRLIYYSQIVNDFQKGDIAEGYSVSREKKESFPLTVTSAQKNPTAFYLCASSLAGQGLNTEAFFGQGTRLTVV.

This sequence joins TRBV5-6 and TRBJ1-2; no definite D call. The CDR3 length is 17 residues. Germline lookup yields CDR1 SGHDT and CDR2 YYEEEE. V lost 0 bases to trimming and J lost 2 bases, with 17 bases between them. The CDR3 here is CASSLVTTSIINYGYTF. In DNA form, the CDR3 reads TGTGCCAGCAGCTTGGTAACAACCTCAATAATCAACTATGGCTACACCTTC.